A single sample gave rise to the 14 T cell receptor beta chains below, sequenced in a study of blood T cell repertoires in COVID-19. Sequencing was performed with immunoSEQ multiplex PCR; in TCRdb, only in-frame clones are kept and a portion is missing. The sample gives some 200,000 clones, more than 65% of which show up once; around 2% is in the top ten. Sequenced: peripheral blood. These receptors all come from a woman in her sixties with acute or convalescent COVID-19.

Comment on this clone: A junction boundary mismatches the germline segment, possibly from a read error. The chain recombines TRBV30 with TRBJ1-2, with TRBD1 matching 9 bases. The CDR3 sequence is 14 residues long. Germline CDR1 GTSNPN, CDR2 SVGIG (reference sequence). This CDR3 reads CAWKQGAYNYDYTF. The CDR3 DNA sequence: TGTGCCTGGAAACAGGGGGCATACAACTATGACTACACCTTC.

V is TRBV30 and J is TRBJ1-1; the D gene is possibly TRBD1 (5 bases). The V end was cut by 6 bases, the J end by 3 bases, with 20 bases between. The CDR3 is 15 amino acids. Germline CDR1 is GTSNPN and CDR2 is SVGIG (reference sequence). In DNA form, the CDR3 reads TGTGCCTGCCTCAGAGCAGGGAGGGGAGACACTGAAGCTTTCTTT. Translation gives CACLRAGRGDTEAFF. The whole variable domain, filled in from reference TRBV30 and TRBJ1-1, reads SQTIHQWPATLVQPVGSPLSLECTVEGTSNPNLYWYRQAAGRGLQLLFYSVGIGQISSEVPQNLSASRPQDRQFILSSKKLLLSDSGFYLCACLRAGRGDTEAFFGQGTRLTVV.

This chain connects TRBV4-1 to TRBJ1-1, with D perhaps TRBD1 (6 bases). Germline CDR1 MGHRA, CDR2 YSYEKL. The CDR3 loop spans 15 amino acids. Trimming took 6 bases from V and 1 from J, leaving 15 bases between them. The CDR3 loop is CASSHHNRANTEAFF. The CDR3, as DNA: TGCGCCAGCAGTCATCATAACAGGGCGAACACTGAAGCTTTCTTT.

The CDR3 is CASSSTGSQYF. In DNA, the CDR3 is TGTGCCAGCAGCTCGACAGGGTCGCAGTACTTC. The V and J genes are TRBV5-6 and TRBJ2-7; 7 nucleotides match TRBD1. CDR1 and CDR2 from the germline V gene are SGHDT and YYEEEE. This CDR3 contains 11 residues. With V trimmed by 3 bases and J by 9 bases, 3 bases remained unmatched. Using reference TRBV5-6 and TRBJ2-7 for the parts outside the CDR3, the full variable domain is DAGVTQSPTHLIKTRGQQVTLRCSPKSGHDTVSWYQQALGQGPQFIFQYYEEEERQRGNFPDRFSGHQFPNYSSELNVNALLLGDSALYLCASSSTGSQYFGPGTRLTVT.

The table lists this clone with a few counts. The V gene is TRBV5-1, the J gene TRBJ2-1, with TRBD2 identical over 13 bases. Per the germline V gene, CDR1 is SGHRS and CDR2 is YFSETQ. CDR3 size: 15 residues. With 3 bases clipped from V and 6 bases from J, the junction kept 3 bases outside the gene matches. CDR3 in DNA: TGCGCCAGCAGCTCGGGACTAGCGGGACTCAATGAGCAGTTCTTC. This gives the protein CASSSGLAGLNEQFF.

The chain recombines TRBV19 with TRBJ1-3, with 10 bases lining up with TRBD1. CDR3 length: 14 amino acids. After removal of 6 bases from V and 2 bases from J, the junction contained 1 base not matched to a gene. The germline CDR1 and CDR2 sequences are LNHDA and SQIVND (reference sequence). CDR3 DNA: TGTGCCAGTAGGGACAGGGGGACTGGAAACACCATATATTTT. This codes for CASRDRGTGNTIYF.

The gene calls are TRBV19 and TRBJ1-2; TRBD1 is a possible D gene (6 bases). The CDR3 contains 15 residues. The V end was cut by 4 bases, the J end by 0 bases, with 12 bases between. Germline CDR1 reads LNHDA; CDR2 reads SQIVND (reference sequence). CDR3 bases: TGTGCCAGTAGTACAGGGGCCACCTCTAACTATGGCTACACCTTC. Protein: CASSTGATSNYGYTF.

This clone showed up just once. The chain employs TRBV4-2 and TRBJ2-7; 7 bases align to TRBD2. Germline V CDR1 and CDR2: LGHNA, YNFKEQ. V trimming: 3 bases; J trimming: 5 bases; junction bases outside the gene matches: 7. This CDR3 is 14 amino acids long. The CDR3 nucleotides read TGTGCCAGCAGCCATCCCGGACTAGAGCACGAGCAGTACTTC. Residues: CASSHPGLEHEQYF.

J is TRBJ2-3 and V is TRBV12-3 or TRBV12-4, with a possible D match to TRBD1 (5 bases). Trimming shortened V by 6 bases and J by 6 bases, and 10 bases separated the two germline ends. This CDR3 region has 12 residues. CDR3 residues: CASRTKGDTQYF. CDR3 bases: TGTGCCAGCAGAACGAAGGGGGATACGCAGTATTTT.

CDR3 sequence reads: CASSSGGPATNEKLFF. Written as DNA, the CDR3 is TGTGCCAGCAGCTCAGGAGGGCCAGCAACTAATGAAAAACTGTTTTTT. J is TRBJ1-4 and V is TRBV7-9; D is undetermined. Between the trimmed V and J ends, which lost 4 bases and 0 bases, there was a span of 12 bases. The germline CDR1 and CDR2 sequences are SEHNR and FQNEAQ (reference sequence). The CDR3 spans 16 residues.

V and J are TRBV27 and TRBJ2-7; 7 nucleotides match TRBD1. Germline V lookup: CDR1 MNHEY, CDR2 SMNVEV (reference sequence). CDR3 length: 15 amino acids. After removal of 2 bases from V and 1 base from J, the junction contained 5 bases not matched to a gene. CDR3 sequence reads: CASSLRQGLSYEQYF. DNA of the CDR3: TGTGCCAGCAGTTTACGACAGGGTCTGTCCTACGAGCAGTACTTC.

The J gene is TRBJ1-4, the V gene TRBV14, with a tentative D call TRBD1 (5 bases). The CDR3 is 21 residues long. The germline V and J ends were trimmed by 0 bases and 4 bases, with 27 bases remaining between them. CDR1 and CDR2 (germline): SGHDN, FVKESK. For the CDR3, the DNA is TGTGCCAGCAGCCAAGATCTAGGGGTAAGCGAGCTGTTACCATATAATGAAAAACTGTTTTTT. Protein: CASSQDLGVSELLPYNEKLFF.

The rearrangement uses TRBV2 and TRBJ2-5; 7 bases are a match to TRBD2. Germline trimming cut 7 bases from V and 7 bases from J; bases unmatched to any gene: 12. Per the germline V gene, CDR1 is SNHLY and CDR2 is FYNNEI. The CDR3 consists of 14 residues. The DNA of the CDR3 is TGTGCCAGCATGGATAGCGGGTACCCGAGGACCCAGTACTTC. Protein sequence: CASMDSGYPRTQYF.

With respect to this clone: Relative to the germline gene, one junction end is altered; a read error may explain this. V usage is TRBV28 and J usage is TRBJ1-4, with D uncertain. Germline V CDR1 and CDR2: MDHEN, SYDVKM. The CDR3 length is 12 residues. CDR3 protein: CATGEGRNAHTF. The DNA of the CDR3 is TGTGCCACTGGCGAGGGTCGGAACGCCCATACTTTT.